This T cell receptor (beta chain) was found in a study of siplizumab effects on memory and regulatory T cells. Study-wide points: Confirmation that proliferating Tregs from siplizumab cultures had suppressive function was not obtained.

The table came from immunoSEQ multiplex PCR; TCRdb's copy has only in-frame clones and leaves some out. This table has 65,000 to 85,000 clones, roughly 93% appearing once. The CDR3 spans 16 residues. Losses at the gene ends were 0 bases for V and 7 bases for J; bases not matched to a gene: 6. The germline V gene encodes CDR1 SGHDT and CDR2 YYEEEE. About this clone itself: The antigen is undetermined.

The chain has TRBV5-6 and TRBJ2-2; 10 positions match TRBD2. The sequenced material came from CD8+ T cells sorted from blood. This TCR derives from a human donor in good health. CDR3 nucleotides: TGTGCCAGCAGCTTGGGTCTAGCGGGGGTCGTCGGGGAGCTGTTTTTT. Translation: CASSLGLAGVVGELFF.